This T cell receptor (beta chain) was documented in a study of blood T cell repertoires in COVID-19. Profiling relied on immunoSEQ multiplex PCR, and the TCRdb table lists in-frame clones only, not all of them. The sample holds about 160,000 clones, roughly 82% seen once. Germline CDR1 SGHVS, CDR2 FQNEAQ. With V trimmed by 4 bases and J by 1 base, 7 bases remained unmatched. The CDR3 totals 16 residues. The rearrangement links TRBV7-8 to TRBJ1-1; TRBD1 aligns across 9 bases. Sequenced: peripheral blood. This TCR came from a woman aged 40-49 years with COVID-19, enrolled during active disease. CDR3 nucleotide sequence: TGTGCCAGCAGCTCTCCAGGGACAGGGAAGAACACTGAAGCTTTCTTT. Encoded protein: CASSSPGTGKNTEAFF.